This T cell receptor (beta chain) was obtained from a study of blood T cell repertoires in COVID-19. The overall study: T cells, B-cell-depleted T cells, or PBMCs supplied cDNA or gDNA.

In the study's own analysis: Nucleated cell counts were estimated from reference gene primer amplification. Clones were read by immunoSEQ multiplex PCR, and TCRdb kept only the in-frame ones, dropping some. The V and J calls and clone size were taken over from that table, and D and trimming were inferred from the DNA. The table includes some 100,000 clones, roughly 86% detected once. The specimen sequenced was peripheral blood. This TCR derives from a man aged 50 or older with acute or convalescent COVID-19.

The CDR3 reads CASSQSGTGHYEQYF. The CDR3 nucleotides read TGCGCCAGCAGTCAATCAGGGACAGGCCATTACGAGCAGTACTTC. This chain links TRBV23-1 with TRBJ2-7, with 8 bases aligning to TRBD1. TRBV23-1 is classed as an ORF, of uncertain function. There are 15 residues in the CDR3. The V segment lost 0 bases and the J segment 4 bases; nucleotides outside the gene matches: 5.